This T cell receptor (beta chain) originates from a study of blood T cell repertoires in COVID-19. Study context: The United States, Italy and Spain were the sources of the acute and convalescent COVID-19 samples. T cells, B-cell-depleted T cells, or PBMCs provided the cDNA or gDNA that served as material.

Germline CDR1 reads LGHNA; CDR2 reads YNFKEQ. The V and J ends lost 0 bases and 13 bases respectively, with 13 bases between them. The CDR3 contains 14 residues. The repertoire was sequenced with immunoSEQ multiplex PCR; TCRdb's copy has only in-frame clones and lacks some. The table includes roughly 150,000 clones, 75% to 80% detected once. The chain has TRBV4-2 and TRBJ1-6; D remains unclear. The sequenced sample consisted of peripheral blood. The source is a woman of 80 years or more with acute or convalescent COVID-19. CDR3 sequence: CASSQEESGNPLHF. The CDR3 DNA reads as TGTGCCAGCAGCCAAGAGGAGAGCGGGAACCCCCTCCACTTT.